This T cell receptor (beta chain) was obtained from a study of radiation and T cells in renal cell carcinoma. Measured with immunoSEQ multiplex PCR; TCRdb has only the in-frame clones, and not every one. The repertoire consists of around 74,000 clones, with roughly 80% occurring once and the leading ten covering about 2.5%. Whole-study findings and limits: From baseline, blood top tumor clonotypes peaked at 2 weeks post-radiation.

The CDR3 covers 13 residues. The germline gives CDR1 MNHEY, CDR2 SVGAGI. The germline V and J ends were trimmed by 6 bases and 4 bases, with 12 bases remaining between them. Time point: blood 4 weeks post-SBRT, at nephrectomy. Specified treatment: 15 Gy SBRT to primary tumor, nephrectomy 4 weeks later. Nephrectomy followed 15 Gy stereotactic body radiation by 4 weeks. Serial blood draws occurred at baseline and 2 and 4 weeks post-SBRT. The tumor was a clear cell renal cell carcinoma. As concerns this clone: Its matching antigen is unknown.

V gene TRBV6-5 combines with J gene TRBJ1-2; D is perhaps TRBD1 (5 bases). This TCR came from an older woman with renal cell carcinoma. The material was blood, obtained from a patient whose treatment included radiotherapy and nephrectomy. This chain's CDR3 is CASSYDSFYGYTF. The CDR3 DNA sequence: TGTGCCAGCAGCTACGACAGCTTCTATGGCTACACCTTC.